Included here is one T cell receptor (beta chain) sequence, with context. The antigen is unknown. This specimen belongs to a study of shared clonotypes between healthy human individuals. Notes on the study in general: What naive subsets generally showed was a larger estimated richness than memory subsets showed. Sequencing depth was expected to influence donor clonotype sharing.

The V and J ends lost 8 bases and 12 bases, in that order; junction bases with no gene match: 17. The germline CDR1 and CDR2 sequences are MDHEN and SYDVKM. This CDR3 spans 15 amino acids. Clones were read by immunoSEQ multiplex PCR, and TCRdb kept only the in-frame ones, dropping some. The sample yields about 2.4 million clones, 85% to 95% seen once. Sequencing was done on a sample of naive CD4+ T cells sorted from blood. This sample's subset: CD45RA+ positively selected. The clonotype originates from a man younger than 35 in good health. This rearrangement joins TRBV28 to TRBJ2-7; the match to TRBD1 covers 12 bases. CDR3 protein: CASPPSGTGGPGSYF. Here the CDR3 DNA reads TGTGCCAGCCCCCCTTCCGGGACAGGGGGCCCGGGATCGTACTTC. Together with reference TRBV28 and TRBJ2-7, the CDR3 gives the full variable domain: DVKVTQSSRYLVKRTGEKVFLECVQDMDHENMFWYRQDPGLGLRLIYFSYDVKMKEKGDIPEGYSVSREKKERFSLILESASTNQTSMYLCASPPSGTGGPGSYFGPGTRLTVT.